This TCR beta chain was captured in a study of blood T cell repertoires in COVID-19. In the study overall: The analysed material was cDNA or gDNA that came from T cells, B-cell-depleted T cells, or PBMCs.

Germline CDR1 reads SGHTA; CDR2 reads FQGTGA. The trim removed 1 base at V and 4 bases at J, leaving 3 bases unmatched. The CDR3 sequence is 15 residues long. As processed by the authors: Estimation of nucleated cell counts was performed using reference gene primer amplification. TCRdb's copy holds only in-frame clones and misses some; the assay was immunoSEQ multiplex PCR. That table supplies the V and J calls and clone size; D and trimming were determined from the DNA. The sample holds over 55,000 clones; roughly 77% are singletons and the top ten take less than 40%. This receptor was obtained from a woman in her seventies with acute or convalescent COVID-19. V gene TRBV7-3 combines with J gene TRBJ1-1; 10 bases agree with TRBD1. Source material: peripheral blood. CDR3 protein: CASSLMGQGITEAFF. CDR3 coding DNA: TGTGCCAGCAGCTTAATGGGACAGGGGATCACTGAAGCTTTCTTT.